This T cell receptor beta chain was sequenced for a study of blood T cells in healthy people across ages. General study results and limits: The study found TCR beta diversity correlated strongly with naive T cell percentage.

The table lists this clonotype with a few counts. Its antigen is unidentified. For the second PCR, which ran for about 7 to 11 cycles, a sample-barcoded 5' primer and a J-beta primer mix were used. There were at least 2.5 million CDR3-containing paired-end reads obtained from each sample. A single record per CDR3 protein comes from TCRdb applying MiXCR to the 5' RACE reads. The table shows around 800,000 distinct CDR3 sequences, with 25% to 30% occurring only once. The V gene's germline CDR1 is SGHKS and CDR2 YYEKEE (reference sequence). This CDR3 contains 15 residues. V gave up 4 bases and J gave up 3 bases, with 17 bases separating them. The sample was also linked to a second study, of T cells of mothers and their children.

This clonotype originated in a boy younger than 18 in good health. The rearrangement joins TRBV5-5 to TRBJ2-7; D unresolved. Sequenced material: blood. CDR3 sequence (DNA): TGTGCCAGCAGCCCTGCGTTCGGATCCTACTACGAGCAGTACTTC. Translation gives CASSPAFGSYYEQYF.